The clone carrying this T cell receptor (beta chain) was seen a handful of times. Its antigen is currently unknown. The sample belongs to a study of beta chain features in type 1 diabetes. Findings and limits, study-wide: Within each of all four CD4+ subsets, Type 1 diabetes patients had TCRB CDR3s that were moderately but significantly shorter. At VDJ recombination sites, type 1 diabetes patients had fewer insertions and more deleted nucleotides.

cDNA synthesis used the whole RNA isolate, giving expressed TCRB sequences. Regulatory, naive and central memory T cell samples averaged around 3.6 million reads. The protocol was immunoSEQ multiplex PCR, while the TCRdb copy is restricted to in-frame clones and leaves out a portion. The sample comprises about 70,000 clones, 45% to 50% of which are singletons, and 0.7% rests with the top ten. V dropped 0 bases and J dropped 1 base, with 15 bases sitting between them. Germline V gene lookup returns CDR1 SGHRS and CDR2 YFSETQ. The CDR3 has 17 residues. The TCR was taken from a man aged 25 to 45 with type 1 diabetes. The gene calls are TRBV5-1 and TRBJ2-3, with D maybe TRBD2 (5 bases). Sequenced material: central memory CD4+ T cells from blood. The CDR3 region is CASSLDEGSRRTDTQYF. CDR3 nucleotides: TGCGCCAGCAGCTTGGATGAGGGTTCGCGCCGCACAGATACGCAGTATTTT.